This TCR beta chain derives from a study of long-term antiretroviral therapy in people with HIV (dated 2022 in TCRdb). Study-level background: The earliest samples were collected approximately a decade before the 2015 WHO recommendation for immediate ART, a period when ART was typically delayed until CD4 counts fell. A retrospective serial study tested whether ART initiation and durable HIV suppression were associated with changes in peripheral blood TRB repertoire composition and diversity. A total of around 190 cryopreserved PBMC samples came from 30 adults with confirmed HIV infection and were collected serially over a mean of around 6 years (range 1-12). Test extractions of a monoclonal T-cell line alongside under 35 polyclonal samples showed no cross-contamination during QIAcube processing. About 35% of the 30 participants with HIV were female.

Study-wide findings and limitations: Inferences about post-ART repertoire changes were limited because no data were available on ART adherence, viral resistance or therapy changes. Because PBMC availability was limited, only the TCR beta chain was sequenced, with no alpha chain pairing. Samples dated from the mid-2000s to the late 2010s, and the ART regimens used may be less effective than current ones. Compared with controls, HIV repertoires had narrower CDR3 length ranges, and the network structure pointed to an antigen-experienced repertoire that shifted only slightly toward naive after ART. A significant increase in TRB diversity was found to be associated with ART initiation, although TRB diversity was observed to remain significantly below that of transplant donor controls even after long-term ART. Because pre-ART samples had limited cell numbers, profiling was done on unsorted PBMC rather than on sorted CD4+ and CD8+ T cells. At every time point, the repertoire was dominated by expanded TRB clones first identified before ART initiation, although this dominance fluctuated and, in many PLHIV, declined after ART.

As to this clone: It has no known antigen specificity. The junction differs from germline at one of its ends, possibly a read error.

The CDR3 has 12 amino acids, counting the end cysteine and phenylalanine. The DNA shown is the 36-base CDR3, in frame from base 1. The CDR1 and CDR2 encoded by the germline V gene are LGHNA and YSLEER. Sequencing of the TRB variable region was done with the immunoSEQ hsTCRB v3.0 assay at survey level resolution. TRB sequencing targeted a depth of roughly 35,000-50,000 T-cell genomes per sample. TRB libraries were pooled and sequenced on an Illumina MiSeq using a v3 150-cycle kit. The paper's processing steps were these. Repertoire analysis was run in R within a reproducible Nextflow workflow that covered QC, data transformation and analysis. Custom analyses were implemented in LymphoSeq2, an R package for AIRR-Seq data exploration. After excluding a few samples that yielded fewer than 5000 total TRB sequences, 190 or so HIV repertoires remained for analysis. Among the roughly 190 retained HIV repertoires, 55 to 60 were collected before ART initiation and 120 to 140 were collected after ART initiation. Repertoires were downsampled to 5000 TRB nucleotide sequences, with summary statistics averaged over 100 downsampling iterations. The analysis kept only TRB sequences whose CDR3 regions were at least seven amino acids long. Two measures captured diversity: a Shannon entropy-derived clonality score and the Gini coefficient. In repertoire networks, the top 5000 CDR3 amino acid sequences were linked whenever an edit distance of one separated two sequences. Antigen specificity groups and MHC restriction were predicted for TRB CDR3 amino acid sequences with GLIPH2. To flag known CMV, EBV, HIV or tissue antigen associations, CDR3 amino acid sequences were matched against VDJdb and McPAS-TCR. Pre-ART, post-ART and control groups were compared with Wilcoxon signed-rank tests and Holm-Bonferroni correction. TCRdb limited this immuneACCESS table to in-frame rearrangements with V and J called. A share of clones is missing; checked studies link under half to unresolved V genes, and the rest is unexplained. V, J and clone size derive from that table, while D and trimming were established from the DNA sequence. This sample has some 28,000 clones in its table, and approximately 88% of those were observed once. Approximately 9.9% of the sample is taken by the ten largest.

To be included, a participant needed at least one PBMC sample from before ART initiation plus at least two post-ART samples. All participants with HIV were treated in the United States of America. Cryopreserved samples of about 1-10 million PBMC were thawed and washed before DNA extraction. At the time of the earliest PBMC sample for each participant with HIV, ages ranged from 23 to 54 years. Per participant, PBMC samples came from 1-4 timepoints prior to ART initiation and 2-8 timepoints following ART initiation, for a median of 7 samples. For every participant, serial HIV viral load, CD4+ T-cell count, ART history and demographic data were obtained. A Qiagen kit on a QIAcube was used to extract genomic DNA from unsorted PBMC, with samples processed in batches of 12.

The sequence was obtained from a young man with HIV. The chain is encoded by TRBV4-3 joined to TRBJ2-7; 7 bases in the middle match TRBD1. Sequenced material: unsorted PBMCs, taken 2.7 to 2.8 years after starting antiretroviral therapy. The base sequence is TGCGCCAGCAGCCACCCGGGACAGCCGCAACACTTC. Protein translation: CASSHPGQPQHF.